Below, one T cell receptor beta chain is given with its context. Its antigen is unidentified. This specimen belongs to a study of T cells after yellow fever vaccination. Study observations and caveats: A faster peak, day 5 versus 15, was reached by the weaker secondary response.

This CDR3 has 14 residues. Trimming took off 3 bases at V and 8 bases at J, with 13 bases between the two ends. Germline V lookup: CDR1 MGHDK, CDR2 SYGVNS. TCRdb itself ran the 5' RACE reads through MiXCR, one entry per CDR3 protein. The sample shows 400,000 to 450,000 distinct CDR3 sequences, around 20% of them seen only once. This chain joins TRBV25-1 and TRBJ1-4; no reliable D call. The sequences come from PBMCs, collected before the yellow fever booster vaccination. The TCR was taken from a man younger than 30 who received the YFV17D yellow fever vaccine. In DNA form, the CDR3 reads TGTGCCAGCAGTGACGATCGGTCCTCCGAAAAACTGTTTTTT. It encodes CASSDDRSSEKLFF.